These 5 T cell receptor beta chains originate from one sample sequenced in a study of memory B cells and T cells in multiple sclerosis. Their target antigens are unknown. Separate sequencing covered autoproliferating (CFSE-dim) and non-proliferating (CFSE-high) T cells from stimulus-free culture. Pooled replicate wells came from approximately 5x10^7 CFSE-labeled PBMCs cultured less than 8 days without stimulus. The assay was immunoSEQ multiplex PCR, and TCRdb's table has in-frame clones only and misses some. The data hold under 50,000 clones, with roughly 87% observed a single time. Sequenced: PBMCs from blood kept in culture. Receptors were obtained from a human donor with multiple sclerosis.

The chain recombines TRBV7-9 with TRBJ1-5; 7 bases map to TRBD1. Looked up from germline, CDR1 is SEHNR and CDR2 is FQNEAQ (reference sequence). The CDR3 is 17 residues long. V lost 1 base and J lost 3; bases outside the gene matches: 9. The CDR3 coding sequence is TGTGCCAGCAGCTTAGGGGGGCGACAGGGATTCAATCAGCCCCAGCATTTT. Translating gives CASSLGGRQGFNQPQHF.

This sequence joins TRBV2 and TRBJ1-5, with D possibly matching TRBD1 (6 bases). From germline, CDR1 is SNHLY and CDR2 FYNNEI. Trimming left V 10 bases short and J 0 bases short, with 13 bases between. This CDR3 contains 14 residues. Written as DNA, the CDR3 is TGTGCCACCTCGAGACAGGTTAGCAATCAGCCCCAGCATTTT. It translates to CATSRQVSNQPQHF.

V usage is TRBV19 and J usage is TRBJ2-2; weak D call: TRBD1 (7 bases). Germline loops: CDR1 LNHDA, CDR2 SQIVND (reference sequence). The CDR3 extends over 15 amino acids. V lost 6 bases, J lost 6 bases, and 17 bases lay in between. The CDR3 loop is CASRPSGGSAGELFF. The CDR3, as DNA: TGTGCCAGTAGACCCTCAGGGGGGTCTGCCGGGGAGCTGTTTTTT.

This clone was seen just once. The chain carries TRBV18 and TRBJ2-5, with 9 bases lining up with TRBD2. CDR1 KGHSH and CDR2 LQKENI come from the germline V gene. The V and J ends lost 3 bases and 5 bases, in that order; junction bases with no gene match: 10. This CDR3 is 16 amino acids long. CDR3 protein: CASSPVIAGAGETQYF. Here the CDR3 DNA reads TGTGCCAGCTCACCCGTTATAGCGGGGGCGGGCGAGACCCAGTACTTC.

The gene calls are TRBV18 and TRBJ1-1, with 11 bases lining up with TRBD1. The CDR3 loop spans 16 amino acids. Per germline, CDR1 KGHSH and CDR2 LQKENI. After removal of 2 bases from V and 4 bases from J, the junction contained 6 bases not matched to a gene. CDR3 sequence: CASSPGQGAMFTEAFF. As DNA, the CDR3 is TGTGCCAGCTCACCAGGACAGGGGGCTATGTTCACTGAAGCTTTCTTT.